These 23 T cell receptor beta chains originate from one sample sequenced in a study of post-analysis software for immune sequencing data. Their antigens are not known. Study results and caveats: With TRBV5-6, TRBV5-1 and TRBV20-1 included, 4 or 5 TRBV segments were more frequent in patients than in controls.

TCR beta cDNA libraries had unique molecular identifiers. TCRdb called the PCR reads again in MiXCR, with one record for every CDR3 protein. This sample yields 150,000 to 200,000 distinct CDR3 sequences, of which around 30% are seen a single time; about 1.6% belongs to the top ten. The sample comprised blood. The receptors here all came from a girl aged 5-17 years with multiple sclerosis.

This clonotype was picked up many times. This chain links TRBV6-1 with TRBJ1-2, with a possible D match to TRBD1 (5 bases). The CDR3 extends over 14 amino acids. In germline, CDR1 is MNHNS, CDR2 SASEGT. Trimming left V 1 base short and J 2 bases short, with 8 bases between. The CDR3 loop is CASSEGGLNYGYTF. As DNA, the CDR3 is TGTGCCAGCAGTGAAGGGGGCTTAAACTATGGCTACACCTTC.

The CDR3, as DNA: TGTGCCTGGAGTAGACTCCAGGCTAACTATGGCTACACCTTC. Its translation is CAWSRLQANYGYTF. This sequence joins TRBV30 and TRBJ1-2; D ambiguous. The ends were cut back, 2 bases at V and 0 bases at J, with 10 bases in the middle. Germline V gives CDR1 GTSNPN, CDR2 SVGIG (reference sequence). This CDR3 has 14 residues.

This clonotype was observed a handful of times. The rearrangement links TRBV5-1 to TRBJ2-5; the D call may be TRBD1 or TRBD2 (6 bases each). The end of the DNA fits TRBJ2-7 better, so the J call may be wrong. The germline gives CDR1 SGHRS, CDR2 YFSETQ. The CDR3 has 14 amino acids. In DNA, the CDR3 is TGCGCCAGCAAAGTCGATATCGGAGGGGGCGAGCAGTACTTC. Translating gives CASKVDIGGGEQYF.

This clonotype appeared many times. This chain links TRBV6-6 with TRBJ2-1, with 12 bases lining up with TRBD2. Unmatched junction bases numbered 6, after V lost 3 bases and J lost 3 bases. Germline-derived CDR1 and CDR2 are MNHNY and SVGAGI (reference sequence). This CDR3 is 17 amino acids long. CDR3 DNA sequence: TGTGCCAGCAGTTATTCCGGACTAGCGGGAATCTACAATGAGCAGTTCTTC. It specifies CASSYSGLAGIYNEQFF.

This clonotype has a count of ten or more. The J gene is TRBJ2-1, the V gene TRBV5-1, with a weak D call TRBD1 (5 bases). The CDR3 is 14 amino acids. V was clipped by 1 base and J by 4 bases, with 9 bases between them. Germline loops: CDR1 SGHRS, CDR2 YFSETQ. The CDR3 spells CASSLTGIYNEQFF. The CDR3 DNA reads TGCGCCAGCAGCTTGACAGGAATTTACAATGAGCAGTTCTTC.

This clonotype has a handful of counts. The rearrangement uses TRBV27 and TRBJ1-6, with D perhaps matching TRBD1 (6 bases). The germline CDR1 and CDR2 sequences are MNHEY and SMNVEV (reference sequence). V lost 8 bases to trimming and J lost 7 bases, with 9 bases between them. The CDR3 is 12 amino acids. The CDR3 here is CASQTGNSPLHF. The CDR3 coding sequence is TGTGCCAGCCAGACAGGCAATTCACCCCTCCACTTT.

The chain joins TRBV24-1 to TRBJ1-2, with D hard to call. V lost 4 bases and J lost 8, with 16 bases in between. The CDR3 totals 14 residues. The germline CDR1 and CDR2 sequences are KGHDR and SFDVKD. The CDR3 reads CATSDAGEVEGYTF. CDR3 sequence (DNA): TGTGCCACCAGTGACGCCGGGGAGGTTGAGGGCTACACCTTC.

The V and J genes are TRBV5-6 and TRBJ2-2; D not resolved. Germline-derived CDR1 and CDR2 are SGHDT and YYEEEE. The CDR3 is 13 amino acids. Trimming removed 2 bases from V and 5 bases from J, with 7 bases in between. CDR3 in amino acids: CASSFRRTGELFF. The CDR3 coding sequence is TGTGCCAGCAGCTTCAGGAGAACCGGGGAGCTGTTTTTT.

This clonotype was seen many times. The chain joins TRBV29-1 to TRBJ2-1; unclear D gene. The CDR3 spans 8 residues. CDR1 is SQVTM and CDR2 is ANQGSEA in the germline V gene. Trimming removed 5 bases at V and 10 bases at J, with 3 bases between. This CDR3 is CSVPEQFF. For the CDR3, the DNA is TGCAGCGTTCCGGAGCAGTTCTTC.

This rearrangement joins TRBV5-1 to TRBJ1-1; D gene unclear. V dropped 5 bases and J dropped 1 base, with 12 bases sitting between them. The CDR3 covers 14 residues. Germline loops: CDR1 SGHRS, CDR2 YFSETQ. The CDR3 loop is CASREWRENTEAFF. The CDR3 region has the DNA TGCGCCAGCAGGGAGTGGCGGGAGAACACTGAAGCTTTCTTT.

The chain has TRBV18 and TRBJ1-2; TRBD1 might be the D (5 bases). With 4 bases removed from V and 1 base from J, the gap between germline ends came to 16 bases. The germline CDR1 and CDR2 sequences are KGHSH and LQKENI. The CDR3 consists of 16 residues. CDR3 region: CASSLSQDTFNYGYTF. CDR3 in DNA: TGTGCCAGCTCACTGTCCCAGGACACCTTTAACTATGGCTACACCTTC.

This clonotype was observed many times. V usage is TRBV10-3 and J usage is TRBJ1-4; unclear D gene. The germline gives CDR1 ENHRY, CDR2 SYGVKD. The CDR3 is made up of 14 amino acids. V dropped 0 bases and J dropped 8 bases, with 10 bases sitting between them. The CDR3 DNA reads TGTGCCATCAGTGAGTCCGGAGTTGAAGAAAAACTGTTTTTT. Translation: CAISESGVEEKLFF.

The table lists this clonotype with a few counts. The V and J genes are TRBV5-6 and TRBJ1-2; D not resolved. Per germline, CDR1 SGHDT and CDR2 YYEEEE. Trimming removed 4 bases at V and 9 bases at J, with 13 bases between. The CDR3 runs 12 residues. CDR3 sequence: CASSPRTESYTF. The DNA for the CDR3 is TGTGCCAGCAGCCCCCGAACGGAGAGCTACACCTTC.

Many counts were recorded for this clonotype. The genes are TRBV11-2 and TRBJ2-1; TRBD2 matches 8 bases. The CDR3 is 16 residues long. J lost 4 bases, V lost 5 bases, and 10 bases had no gene match. Germline V gives CDR1 SGHAT, CDR2 FQNNGV. In DNA, the CDR3 is TGTGCCAGCAGCATCTCCGGGACTAGAGCGTACAATGAGCAGTTCTTC. It encodes CASSISGTRAYNEQFF.

The V gene is TRBV4-3, the J gene TRBJ2-3; D uncertain. V gave up 4 bases and J gave up 3 bases, with 8 bases separating them. The CDR3 sequence is 13 residues long. Germline-derived CDR1 and CDR2 are LGHNA and YSLEER. The CDR3 sequence is CASSPTFTDTQYF. DNA of the CDR3: TGCGCCAGCAGCCCCACGTTTACAGATACGCAGTATTTT.

This clonotype was seen a handful of times. The chain is built from TRBV20-1 and TRBJ1-5; D not certain. This CDR3 is built from 12 residues. Trimming stripped 7 bases from V and 4 bases from J, with 11 bases between. Germline V gene data show CDR1 as DFQATT and CDR2 as SNEGSKA (reference sequence). CDR3 DNA sequence: TGCAGTGTCTCAAGAGGGAATCAGCCCCAGCATTTT. Translation: CSVSRGNQPQHF.

V and J are TRBV19 and TRBJ2-1, with TRBD2 identical over 8 bases. CDR1 and CDR2 (germline): LNHDA, SQIVND (reference sequence). The CDR3 has 13 residues. With 9 bases clipped from V and 3 bases from J, the junction kept 4 bases outside the gene matches. The CDR3 nucleotides are TGTGCCAGGAGCGGGACTAGCTACAATGAGCAGTTCTTC. It is translated as CARSGTSYNEQFF.

The V call is TRBV28, the J call TRBJ1-5, with D perhaps matching TRBD1 (6 bases). This CDR3 region has 15 residues. V was pared by 5 bases and J by 2 bases, with 13 bases between. The germline V gene encodes CDR1 MDHEN and CDR2 SYDVKM. CDR3 residues: CASSGGGSRNQPQHF. The CDR3 nucleotides are TGTGCCAGCAGTGGGGGCGGGAGCCGCAATCAGCCCCAGCATTTT.

This clonotype was picked up many times. The rearrangement uses TRBV9 and TRBJ2-1; tentatively, D is TRBD2 (5 bases). The CDR3 loop spans 14 amino acids. With 6 bases removed from V and 3 bases from J, the gap between germline ends came to 13 bases. Germline values: CDR1 SGDLS, CDR2 YYNGEE. The CDR3 bases are TGTGCCAGCAACGGAGGAGGACTCTACAATGAGCAGTTCTTC. Its translation: CASNGGGLYNEQFF.

This sequence joins TRBV5-1 and TRBJ2-1; TRBD1 agrees at 8 bases. From germline, CDR1 is SGHRS and CDR2 YFSETQ. V trimming: 7 bases; J trimming: 2 bases; junction bases outside the gene matches: 11. The CDR3 has 16 amino acids. CDR3 protein: CASADRGLETYNEQFF. The CDR3 bases are TGCGCCAGCGCCGACAGGGGTTTAGAAACCTACAATGAGCAGTTCTTC.

Ten or more counts support this clonotype. The chain couples TRBV6-1 to TRBJ2-7; possible D gene TRBD1, 5 bases. The V gene lost 7 bases and the J gene lost 2 bases, with 21 bases spanning the gap. Germline V gives CDR1 MNHNS, CDR2 SASEGT. The CDR3 has 16 residues. The chain's CDR3 is CASTPLPADSTYEQYF. The CDR3 DNA sequence: TGTGCCAGCACTCCACTCCCTGCCGACAGTACCTACGAGCAGTACTTC.

This clonotype was detected many times. The V gene is TRBV15, the J gene TRBJ2-5; 8 nucleotides agree with TRBD1. J lost 5 bases, V lost 0 bases, and 5 bases had no gene match. CDR3 length equals 15 residues. From germline, CDR1 is LNHNV and CDR2 YYDKDF (reference sequence). CDR3 protein: CATSRDVGQGETQYF. CDR3 DNA: TGTGCCACCAGCAGAGATGTAGGACAGGGCGAGACCCAGTACTTC.

The V gene is TRBV5-5, the J gene TRBJ1-1, with 8 positions matching TRBD1. The CDR3 is 19 residues long. In germline, CDR1 is SGHKS, CDR2 YYEKEE (reference sequence). Trimming cost V 2 bases and J 1 base; bases outside gene matches: 16. CDR3 DNA sequence: TGTGCCAGCAGCTTTCTTACATATGCGACAGGGGTGGCGAACACTGAAGCTTTCTTT. It encodes CASSFLTYATGVANTEAFF. Combining the CDR3 with reference TRBV5-5 and TRBJ1-1 gives the whole variable domain DAGVTQSPTHLIKTRGQQVTLRCSPISGHKSVSWYQQVLGQGPQFIFQYYEKEERGRGNFPDRFSARQFPNYSSELNVNALLLGDSALYLCASSFLTYATGVANTEAFFGQGTRLTVV.